The subject of this entry is one TCR beta chain. Its antigen is currently unknown. Trimming cost V 0 bases and J 4 bases, with 9 bases left between them. CDR1 and CDR2 from the germline V gene are MNHNS and SASEGT. The CDR3 covers 14 residues. PCR involved 60 Vbeta and 13 Jbeta primers. Authors' analysis steps: A later analysis tallied about 80 million unique TCR beta chains, 10 million to 12 million of them shared. Produced via immunoSEQ multiplex PCR; TCRdb's table is partial and in-frame only. Clonal size and the V and J genes are those of that table, whereas D and trimming came from the DNA. The table records 110,000 to 150,000 clones, around 85% of them present only once. The sample is drawn from a study of cytomegalovirus exposure and HLA in healthy donors. The study's findings and limits: V- and J-gene trimming in TCR beta was tied to a missense DCLRE1C variant by an analysis performed later. Looking again later, the authors saw that most CMV-associated TCR beta chains seemed HLA-restricted. A likely sequencing artifact accounted for one observed cluster of highly shared sequence variants.

This chain links TRBV6-1 with TRBJ1-1, with D tentatively TRBD1 (5 bases). This clonotype was sampled from a woman aged 45-59 years in good health and CMV-seropositive. The material sequenced was PBMCs. The CDR3 loop reads CASSEARGITEAFF. CDR3 coding DNA: TGTGCCAGCAGTGAAGCCCGGGGGATCACTGAAGCTTTCTTT.